This TCR beta chain was found in a study of T cell clonality in common variable immunodeficiency. Study outcomes and limitations: In common variable immunodeficiency, TCR beta chains reportedly carried fewer deletions and N-nucleotide insertions. Patient heterogeneity in the CVID cohort limited correlations between repertoire features and clinical complications. What drives increased CVID clonality needs T cell subpopulation sequencing.

CDR1 is SGHVS, CDR2 FQNEAQ, per germline. This CDR3 is 15 amino acids long. The V gene lost 5 bases and the J gene lost 4 bases, with 15 bases spanning the gap. Turning to this clone: Its antigen is not known. With the read ending 3 residues before the CDR3 end, the germline J gene is used to fill in that end.

This table comes from immunoSEQ multiplex PCR, and its TCRdb copy is limited to in-frame clones, with some not included. The sample shows roughly 7,000 clones, none of them appearing just once. The TCR comes from a human donor with common variable immunodeficiency. The genes are TRBV7-8 and TRBJ2-1; D might be TRBD2 (5 bases). Input material: peripheral blood mononuclear cells. The CDR3: CASSPLASSYNEQFF. The CDR3 bases that were read are TGTGCCAGCAGCCCGCTAGCTTCATCGTACAATGAG.